This T cell receptor (beta chain) was profiled in a study of post-analysis software for immune sequencing data. Study-level findings and limits: The normalized Chao1 diversity of multiple sclerosis patients was significantly lower than that of controls. Higher frequency in patients than in controls was seen for 5 or 6 TRBV segments, with TRBV5-6, TRBV5-1 and TRBV20-1 among them. When the samples were clustered directly with F measure, those that had been prepared in the same batch showed strong co-clustering.

Concerning this clonotype: Antigen unknown.

Germline CDR1 reads DFQATT; CDR2 reads SNEGSKA (reference sequence). Trimming pared 6 bases from V and 2 bases from J, leaving 19 bases between. This CDR3 spans 15 amino acids. Tagging with unique molecular identifiers was a feature of the TCR beta cDNA libraries. The source material, 1 to 10 million T cells, gave rise to 500,000 or so cDNA molecules. Via MiXCR, TCRdb re-called the PCR reads, giving one row per CDR3 protein. This repertoire shows fewer than 850,000 distinct CDR3 sequences, 46% found once; its top ten account for roughly 5.2%. The chain is built from TRBV20-1 and TRBJ2-5, with D maybe TRBD2 (5 bases). The sequencing input was blood. The clonotype originates from a girl aged 10 to 17 with multiple sclerosis. The CDR3 here is CSAYPVRTLQETQYF. The CDR3 DNA reads as TGCAGTGCCTATCCAGTTAGGACTTTACAAGAGACCCAGTACTTC.